The present T cell receptor beta chain was sequenced within a study of T cells after yellow fever vaccination. MiXCR, applied by TCRdb to the 5' RACE reads, yields one record per CDR3 protein. The sample lists 50,000 or so distinct CDR3 sequences, more than 5.5% seen once, with approximately 37% in the top ten. This clonotype was observed at least ten times. The germline gives CDR1 SGHVS, CDR2 FQNEAQ. This CDR3 is built from 18 residues. V was trimmed by 5 bases and J by 0 bases, leaving 17 bases between them. The chain has TRBV7-8 and TRBJ2-6, with D tentatively TRBD1 (5 bases). The receptor was isolated from a young man who received the YFV17D yellow fever vaccine. Sequences were derived from CD8+ T cells sorted from PBMCs, sampled on the day of the first yellow fever vaccination. The CDR3 DNA sequence: TGTGCCAGCAGCGCGAATCAGGGCGTATCCTCTGGGGCCAACGTCCTGACTTTC. This codes for CASSANQGVSSGANVLTF. Looking up the rest from reference TRBV7-8 and TRBJ2-6 gives the full variable domain: GAGVSQSPRYKVAKRGQDVALRCDPISGHVSLFWYQQALGQGPEFLTYFQNEAQLDKSGLPSDRFFAERPEGSVSTLKIQRTQQEDSAVYLCASSANQGVSSGANVLTFGAGSRLTVL.